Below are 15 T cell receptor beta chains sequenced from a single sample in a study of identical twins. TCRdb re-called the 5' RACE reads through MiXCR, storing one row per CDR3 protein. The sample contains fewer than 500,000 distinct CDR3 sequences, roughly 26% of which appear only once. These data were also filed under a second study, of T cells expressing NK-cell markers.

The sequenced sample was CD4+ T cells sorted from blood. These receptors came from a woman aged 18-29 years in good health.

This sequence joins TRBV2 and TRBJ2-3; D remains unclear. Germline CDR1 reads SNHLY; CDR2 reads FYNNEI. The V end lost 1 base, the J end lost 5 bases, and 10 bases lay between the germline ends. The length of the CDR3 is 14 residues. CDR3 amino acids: CASSEEGVKDTQYF. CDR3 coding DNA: TGTGCCAGCAGTGAAGAGGGTGTGAAAGATACGCAGTATTTT.

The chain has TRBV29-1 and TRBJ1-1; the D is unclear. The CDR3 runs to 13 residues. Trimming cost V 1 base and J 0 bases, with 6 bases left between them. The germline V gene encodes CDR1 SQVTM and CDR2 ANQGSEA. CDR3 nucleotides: TGCAGCGTTGAAGGCCAGTTGAACACTGAAGCTTTCTTT. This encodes CSVEGQLNTEAFF.

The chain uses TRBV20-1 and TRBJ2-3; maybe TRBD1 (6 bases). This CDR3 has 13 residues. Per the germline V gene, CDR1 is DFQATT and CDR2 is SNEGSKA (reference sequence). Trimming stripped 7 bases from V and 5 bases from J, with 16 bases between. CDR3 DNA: TGCAGTGTTAACCGGGACATCGGAGATACGCAGTATTTT. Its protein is CSVNRDIGDTQYF.

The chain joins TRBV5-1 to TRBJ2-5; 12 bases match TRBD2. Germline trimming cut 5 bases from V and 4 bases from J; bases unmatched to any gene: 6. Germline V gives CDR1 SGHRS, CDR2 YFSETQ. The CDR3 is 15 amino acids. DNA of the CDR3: TGCGCCAGCAGACCCGTACTAGCGGGAGGAGAGACCCAGTACTTC. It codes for CASRPVLAGGETQYF.

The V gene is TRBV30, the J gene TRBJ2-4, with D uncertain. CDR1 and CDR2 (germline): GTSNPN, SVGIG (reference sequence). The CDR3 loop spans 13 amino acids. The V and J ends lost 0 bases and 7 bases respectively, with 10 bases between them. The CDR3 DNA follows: TGTGCCTGGAGTGTAGGGTCTCCCAACATTCAGTACTTC. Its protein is CAWSVGSPNIQYF.

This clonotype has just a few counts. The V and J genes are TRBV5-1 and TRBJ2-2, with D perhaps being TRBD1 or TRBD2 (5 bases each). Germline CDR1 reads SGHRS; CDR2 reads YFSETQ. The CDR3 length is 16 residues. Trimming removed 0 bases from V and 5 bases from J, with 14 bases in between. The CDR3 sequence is CASSLGLPGLTGELFF. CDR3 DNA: TGCGCCAGCAGCTTGGGACTGCCGGGGCTAACCGGGGAGCTGTTTTTT.

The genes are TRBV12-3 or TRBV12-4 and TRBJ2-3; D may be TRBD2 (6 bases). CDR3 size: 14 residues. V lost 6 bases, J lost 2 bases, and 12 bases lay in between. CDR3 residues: CASSPPGDTDTQYF. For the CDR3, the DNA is TGTGCCAGCAGCCCTCCGGGAGACACAGATACGCAGTATTTT.

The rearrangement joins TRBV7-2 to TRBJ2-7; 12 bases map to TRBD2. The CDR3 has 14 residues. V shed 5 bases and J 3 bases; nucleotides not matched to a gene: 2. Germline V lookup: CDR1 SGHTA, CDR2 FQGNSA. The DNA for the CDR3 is TGTGCCAGCAGCGTGACTAGCGGGAGCTACGAGCAGTACTTC. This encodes CASSVTSGSYEQYF.

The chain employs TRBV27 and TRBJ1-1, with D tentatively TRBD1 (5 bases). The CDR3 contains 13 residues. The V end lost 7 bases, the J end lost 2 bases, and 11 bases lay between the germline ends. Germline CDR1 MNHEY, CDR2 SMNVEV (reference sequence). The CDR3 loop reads CASKGRENTEAFF. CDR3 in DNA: TGTGCCAGCAAGGGGAGAGAAAACACTGAAGCTTTCTTT.

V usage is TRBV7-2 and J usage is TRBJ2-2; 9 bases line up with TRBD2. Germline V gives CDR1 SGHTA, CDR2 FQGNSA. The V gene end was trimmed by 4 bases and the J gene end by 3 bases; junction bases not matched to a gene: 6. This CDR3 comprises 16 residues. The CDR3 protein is CASSSLAGAHTGELFF. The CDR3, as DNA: TGTGCCAGCAGCTCCTTAGCGGGAGCCCACACCGGGGAGCTGTTTTTT.

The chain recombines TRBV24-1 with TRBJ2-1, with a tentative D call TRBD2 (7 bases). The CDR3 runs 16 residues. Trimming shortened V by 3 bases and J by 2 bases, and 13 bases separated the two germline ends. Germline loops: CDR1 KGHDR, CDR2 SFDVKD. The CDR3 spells CATSDGGAGAYNEQFF. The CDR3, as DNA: TGTGCCACCAGTGATGGGGGGGCAGGGGCCTACAATGAGCAGTTCTTC.

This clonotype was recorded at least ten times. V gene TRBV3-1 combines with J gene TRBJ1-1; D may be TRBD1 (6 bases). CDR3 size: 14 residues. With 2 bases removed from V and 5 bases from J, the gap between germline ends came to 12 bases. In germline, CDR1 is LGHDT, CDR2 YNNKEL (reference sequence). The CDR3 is CASSQMPGETEAFF. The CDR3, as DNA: TGTGCCAGCAGCCAAATGCCAGGGGAGACTGAAGCTTTCTTT.

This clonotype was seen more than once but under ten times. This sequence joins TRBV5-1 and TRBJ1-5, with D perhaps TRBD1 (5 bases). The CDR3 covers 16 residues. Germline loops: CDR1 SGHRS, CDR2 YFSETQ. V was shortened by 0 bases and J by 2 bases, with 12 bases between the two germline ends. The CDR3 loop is CASSLDSPGRNQPQHF. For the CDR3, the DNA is TGCGCCAGCAGCTTGGATTCGCCAGGGCGCAATCAGCCCCAGCATTTT.

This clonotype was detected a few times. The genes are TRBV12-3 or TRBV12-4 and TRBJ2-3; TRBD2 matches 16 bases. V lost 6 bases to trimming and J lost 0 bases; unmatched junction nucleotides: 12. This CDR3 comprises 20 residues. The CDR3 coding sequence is TGTGCCAGCAGAAAATGGGGACTAGCGGGAGGGTCATACAGCACAGATACGCAGTATTTT. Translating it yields CASRKWGLAGGSYSTDTQYF.

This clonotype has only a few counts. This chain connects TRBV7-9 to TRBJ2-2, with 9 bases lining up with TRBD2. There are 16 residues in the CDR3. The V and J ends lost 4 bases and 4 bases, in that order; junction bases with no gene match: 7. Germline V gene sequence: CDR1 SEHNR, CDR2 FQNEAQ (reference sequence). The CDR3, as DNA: TGTGCCAGCAGCTCACCGGCGGGAGGGCCCACCGGGGAGCTGTTTTTT. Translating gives CASSSPAGGPTGELFF. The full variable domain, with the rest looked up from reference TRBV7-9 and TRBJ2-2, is DTGVSQNPRHKITKRGQNVTFRCDPISEHNRLYWYRQTLGQGPEFLTYFQNEAQLEKSRLLSDRFSAERPKGSFSTLEIQRTEQGDSAMYLCASSSPAGGPTGELFFGEGSRLTVL.